This T cell receptor (beta chain) was profiled in a study of blood T cell repertoires in COVID-19. Study in general: Material from acute and convalescent COVID-19 was sourced from the United States, Italy and Spain. Sources were T cells, B-cell-depleted T cells, or PBMCs; the material itself was cDNA or gDNA.

In the authors' workflow: Scientists estimated how many nucleated cells there were by amplifying reference gene primers. Sequencing was performed with immunoSEQ multiplex PCR; in TCRdb, only in-frame clones are kept and a portion is missing. That table is the source of V, J and clone size, and D and trimming were worked out from the DNA. The profile covers approximately 100,000 clones, with approximately 90% appearing a single time and about 32% taken by the ten largest. The CDR3 is 15 residues long. Trimming took 2 bases from V and 9 from J, leaving 17 bases between them. Germline V gene sequence: CDR1 LNHDA, CDR2 SQIVND (reference sequence).

The sample taken for sequencing was peripheral blood. The sequence was collected from a woman of 80 years or more with acute or convalescent COVID-19. The chain combines TRBV19 with TRBJ1-5; D uncertain. The chain's CDR3 is CASSIRLGSDWPQHF. The CDR3 DNA sequence: TGTGCCAGTAGTATACGCCTGGGGAGTGATTGGCCCCAGCATTTT. Together with reference TRBV19 and TRBJ1-5, the CDR3 gives the full variable domain: DGGITQSPKYLFRKEGQNVTLSCEQNLNHDAMYWYRQDPGQGLRLIYYSQIVNDFQKGDIAEGYSVSREKKESFPLTVTSAQKNPTAFYLCASSIRLGSDWPQHFGDGTRLSIL.